This T cell receptor beta chain was sequenced during a study of blood T cell repertoires in COVID-19. Study-level background: Both acute and convalescent COVID-19 samples were obtained from the United States, Italy and Spain.

There are 13 residues in the CDR3. The V end was cut by 0 bases, the J end by 3 bases, with 7 bases between. Germline CDR1 SGDLS, CDR2 YYNGEE. This clone was observed once. The data were produced by immunoSEQ multiplex PCR, yet TCRdb's version contains in-frame clones alone and is incomplete. The repertoire holds about 74,000 clones, approximately 80% seen once, with around 13% in the top ten. The V gene is TRBV9, the J gene TRBJ2-7, with D maybe TRBD1 (5 bases). This TCR was recovered from a human donor in a cohort sampled during active COVID-19. Specimen: peripheral blood. CDR3 bases: TGTGCCAGCAGCGTAGATAGGGGCTACGAGCAGTACTTC. Its protein is CASSVDRGYEQYF.